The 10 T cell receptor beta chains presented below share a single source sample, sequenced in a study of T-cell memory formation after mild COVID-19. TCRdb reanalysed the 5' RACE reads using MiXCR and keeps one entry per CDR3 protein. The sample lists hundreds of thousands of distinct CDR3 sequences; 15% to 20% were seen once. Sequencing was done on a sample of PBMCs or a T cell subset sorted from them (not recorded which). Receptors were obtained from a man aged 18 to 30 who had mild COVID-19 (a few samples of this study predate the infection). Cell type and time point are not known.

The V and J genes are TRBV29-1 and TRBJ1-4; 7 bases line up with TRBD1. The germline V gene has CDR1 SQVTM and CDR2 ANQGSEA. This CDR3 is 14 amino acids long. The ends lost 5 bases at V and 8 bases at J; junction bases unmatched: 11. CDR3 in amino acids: CSVSVTGSGEKLFF. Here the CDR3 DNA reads TGCAGCGTTTCCGTGACAGGGAGCGGCGAAAAACTGTTTTTT.

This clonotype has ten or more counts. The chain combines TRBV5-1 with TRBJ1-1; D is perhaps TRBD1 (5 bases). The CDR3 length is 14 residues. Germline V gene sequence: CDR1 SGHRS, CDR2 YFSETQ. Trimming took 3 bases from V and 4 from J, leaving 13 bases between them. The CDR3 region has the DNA TGCGCCAGCAGCTCGGCCAATGGGGGCACTGAAGCTTTCTTT. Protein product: CASSSANGGTEAFF.

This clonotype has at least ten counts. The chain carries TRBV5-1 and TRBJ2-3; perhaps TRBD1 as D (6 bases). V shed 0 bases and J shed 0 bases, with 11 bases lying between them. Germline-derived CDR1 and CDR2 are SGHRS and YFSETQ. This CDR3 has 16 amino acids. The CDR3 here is CASSLETGSSTDTQYF. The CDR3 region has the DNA TGCGCCAGCAGCTTGGAAACAGGGTCAAGCACAGATACGCAGTATTTT.

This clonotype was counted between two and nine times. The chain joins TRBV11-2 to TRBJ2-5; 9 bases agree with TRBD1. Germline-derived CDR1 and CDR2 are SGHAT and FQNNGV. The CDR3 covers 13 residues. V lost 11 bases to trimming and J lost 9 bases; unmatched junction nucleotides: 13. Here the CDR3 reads CAVRGTGREAQYF. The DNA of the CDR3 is TGTGCCGTCCGGGGGACAGGGCGCGAGGCCCAGTACTTC. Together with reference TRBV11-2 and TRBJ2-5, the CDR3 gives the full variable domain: EAGVAQSPRYKIIEKRQSVAFWCNPISGHATLYWYQQILGQGPKLLIQFQNNGVVDDSQLPKDRFSAERLKGVDSTLKIQPAKLEDSAVYLCAVRGTGREAQYFGPGTRLLVL.

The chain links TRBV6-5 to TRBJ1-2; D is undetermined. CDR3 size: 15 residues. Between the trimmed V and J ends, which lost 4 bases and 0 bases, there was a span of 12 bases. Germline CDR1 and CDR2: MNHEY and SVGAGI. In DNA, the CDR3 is TGTGCCAGCAGTTTCCTGGGAACTGCTAACTATGGCTACACCTTC. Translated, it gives CASSFLGTANYGYTF.

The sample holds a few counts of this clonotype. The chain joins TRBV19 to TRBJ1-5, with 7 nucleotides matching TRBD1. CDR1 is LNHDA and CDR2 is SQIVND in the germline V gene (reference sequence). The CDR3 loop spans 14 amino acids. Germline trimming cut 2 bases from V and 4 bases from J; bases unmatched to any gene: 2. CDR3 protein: CASSIMTGNQPQHF. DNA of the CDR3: TGTGCCAGTAGTATAATGACAGGGAATCAGCCCCAGCATTTT.

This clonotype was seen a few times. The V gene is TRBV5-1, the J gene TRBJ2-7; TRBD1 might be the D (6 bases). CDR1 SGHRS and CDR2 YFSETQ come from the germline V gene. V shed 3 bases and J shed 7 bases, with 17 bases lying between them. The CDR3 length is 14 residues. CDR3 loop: CASSSIIGQQEQYF. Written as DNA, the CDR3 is TGCGCCAGCAGCTCCATAATTGGACAGCAGGAGCAGTACTTC.

The CDR3 coding sequence is TGTGCCAGCAGCCCGAGGGGGCGGCAGCCAGAGACCCAGTACTTC. Translating gives CASSPRGRQPETQYF. J is TRBJ2-5 and V is TRBV7-2; 7 bases line up with TRBD1. Germline V gives CDR1 SGHTA, CDR2 FQGNSA. CDR3 size: 15 residues. V lost 5 bases, J lost 4 bases, and 10 bases stayed unmatched.

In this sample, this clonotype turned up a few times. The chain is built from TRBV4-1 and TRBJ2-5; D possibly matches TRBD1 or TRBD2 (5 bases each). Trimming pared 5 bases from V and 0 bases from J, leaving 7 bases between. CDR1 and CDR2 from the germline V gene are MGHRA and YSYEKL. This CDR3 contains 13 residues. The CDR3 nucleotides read TGCGCCAGCAGCGGGGGACACCAAGAGACCCAGTACTTC. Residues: CASSGGHQETQYF.

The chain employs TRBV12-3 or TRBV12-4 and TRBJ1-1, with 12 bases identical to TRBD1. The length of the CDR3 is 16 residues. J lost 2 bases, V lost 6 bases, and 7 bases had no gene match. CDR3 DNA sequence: TGTGCCAGCAGGGAGACCGGGACAGGGGGCAACACTGAAGCTTTCTTT. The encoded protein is CASRETGTGGNTEAFF.